Listed below are T cell receptor beta chains from one sample, sequenced in a study of blood T cell repertoires in COVID-19. Sequencing used immunoSEQ multiplex PCR; TCRdb keeps in-frame clones, though not all of them. The sample lists over 250,000 clones, 90% seen once, with around 2.7% in the top ten. The specimen sequenced was PBMCs or T cells enriched from blood (not recorded which). The receptors stem from a man aged 60 to 69 who had recovered from COVID-19. Each CDR3 is given with its conserved first and last residue.

len: 15
v_gene: TRBV19
j_gene: TRBJ1-2
CDR3aa: CASSVQPEINYGYTF

len: 14
v_gene: TRBV3-1/TRBV3-2
j_gene: TRBJ1-2
CDR3aa: CASFRPGQSYGYTF

len: 14
v_gene: TRBV6-2/TRBV6-3
j_gene: TRBJ2-7
CDR3aa: CASSLTGVTYEQYF

len: 13
v_gene: TRBV5-1
j_gene: TRBJ2-5
CDR3aa: CASSVSIQETQYF

len: 14
v_gene: TRBV4-1
j_gene: TRBJ2-7
CDR3aa: CASSLGTSSYEQYF

len: 15
v_gene: TRBV9
j_gene: TRBJ2-6
CDR3aa: CASSAQVSGANVLTF

len: 21
v_gene: TRBV14
j_gene: TRBJ2-6
CDR3aa: CASSPEGTGDGKASGANVLTF

len: 16
v_gene: TRBV19
j_gene: TRBJ2-7
CDR3aa: CASSMSASGMAYEQYF

len: 12
v_gene: TRBV30
j_gene: TRBJ2-7
CDR3aa: CAWGWREGLRSF

len: 14
v_gene: TRBV7-9
j_gene: TRBJ2-2
CDR3aa: CASSLPSDTGELFF

len: 15
v_gene: TRBV9
j_gene: TRBJ1-2
CDR3aa: CASSVTDSFSYGYTF

len: 13
v_gene: TRBV7-3
j_gene: TRBJ2-1
CDR3aa: CASSLAPGNEQFF

len: 17
v_gene: TRBV7-9
j_gene: TRBJ1-2
CDR3aa: CASSLATGGVALGGYTF

len: 14
v_gene: TRBV5-1
j_gene: TRBJ2-4
CDR3aa: CASSLGGPQNIQYF

len: 14
v_gene: TRBV11-3
j_gene: TRBJ2-7
CDR3aa: CASSYRDSTYEQYF

len: 16
v_gene: TRBV7-2
j_gene: TRBJ1-6
CDR3aa: CASSLAPDSVYSPLHF

len: 21
v_gene: TRBV10-3
j_gene: TRBJ2-1
CDR3aa: CAISVAVETANSTNIYNEQFF

len: 15
v_gene: TRBV5-1
j_gene: TRBJ2-7
CDR3aa: CASSTDRGWAYEQYF

len: 16
v_gene: TRBV19
j_gene: TRBJ1-1
CDR3aa: CASSPGRGQGRTEAFF

len: 14
v_gene: TRBV7-8
j_gene: TRBJ1-2
CDR3aa: CASSLVAGGIGYTF

len: 14
v_gene: TRBV6-5
j_gene: TRBJ2-1
CDR3aa: CASSYRDSYNEQFF

len: 15
v_gene: TRBV9
j_gene: TRBJ1-4
CDR3aa: CASSVGQATNEKLFF

len: 14
v_gene: TRBV6-2/TRBV6-3
j_gene: TRBJ1-6
CDR3aa: CASSRSGDPSPLHF

len: 16
v_gene: TRBV2
j_gene: TRBJ1-5
CDR3aa: CASSVDRGRSNQPQHF

len: 15
v_gene: TRBV5-1
j_gene: TRBJ2-1
CDR3aa: CASSLGRGIYNEQFF

len: 15
v_gene: TRBV10-2
j_gene: TRBJ2-1
CDR3aa: CASSESGGRGNEQFF

len: 15
v_gene: TRBV18
j_gene: TRBJ2-5
CDR3aa: CASSPSGRYQETQYF

len: 13
v_gene: TRBV6-5
j_gene: TRBJ1-1
CDR3aa: CASSRTGFTEAFF

len: 15
v_gene: TRBV7-9
j_gene: TRBJ2-1
CDR3aa: CASRKGTSPIDEQFF

len: 14
v_gene: TRBV2
j_gene: TRBJ1-4
CDR3aa: CASRETGTNEKLFF

len: 16
v_gene: TRBV21-1
j_gene: TRBJ1-1
CDR3aa: CASSKAYGRVSTEAFF

len: 17
v_gene: TRBV7-6
j_gene: TRBJ2-6
CDR3aa: CASSLGVGSRGANVLTF

len: 13
v_gene: TRBV12-3/TRBV12-4
j_gene: TRBJ2-2
CDR3aa: CASSSQGTGELFF

len: 15
v_gene: TRBV10-3
j_gene: TRBJ1-1
CDR3aa: CAISESPGRQGEAFF

len: 15
v_gene: TRBV7-6
j_gene: TRBJ2-7
CDR3aa: CASLPTSGSVYEQYF

len: 15
v_gene: TRBV6-5
j_gene: TRBJ2-7
CDR3aa: CASSRTGGGSYEQYF

len: 14
v_gene: TRBV28
j_gene: TRBJ1-5
CDR3aa: CASRYQGAGKPQHF

len: 15
v_gene: TRBV11-3
j_gene: TRBJ1-1
CDR3aa: CASSLLTGGFNEAFF

len: 15
v_gene: TRBV3-1/TRBV3-2
j_gene: TRBJ1-6
CDR3aa: CASSPDSLYNSPLHF

len: 15
v_gene: TRBV4-1
j_gene: TRBJ2-1
CDR3aa: CASSQDRSFMDEQFF

len: 13
v_gene: TRBV12-3/TRBV12-4
j_gene: TRBJ1-2
CDR3aa: CASSFTVNYGYTF

len: 17
v_gene: TRBV7-8
j_gene: TRBJ1-2
CDR3aa: CASSLLGTYREGSGYTF

len: 16
v_gene: TRBV5-1
j_gene: TRBJ1-1
CDR3aa: CASSYLPTGTNTEAFF

len: 16
v_gene: TRBV7-9
j_gene: TRBJ1-1
CDR3aa: CASSHPDHGAGTEAFF

len: 15
v_gene: TRBV18
j_gene: TRBJ1-4
CDR3aa: CASSATGAVNEKLFF